This is a list of T cell receptor beta chains from one sample in a study of human T cells and chemical hapten exposure. Using its own MiXCR run on the RACE reads, TCRdb lists one record per CDR3 protein. This table has about 69,000 distinct CDR3 sequences, under 13% appearing once. The input for sequencing was whole blood, taken in connection with sensitization to the hapten diphenylcyclopropenone (DPC). All receptors derive from a woman in her forties or fifties with alopecia areata. Some clones in this sample may be carry-over from other donors' samples. CDR3s include the opening cysteine and the closing phenylalanine or tryptophan. The D gene is left open where the match is weak. Some rows mark clone size as missing; the rest say once, few, many or name a class of expanded clone.

CDR3: CASSLYQGAGELFF
DNA: TGTGCCAGCAGCTTATACCAGGGCGCCGGGGAGCTGTTTTTT
V: TRBV7-3
size: few
D: -
J: TRBJ2-2

CDR3: CASSNLRDTQYF
DNA: TGTGCCAGCAGTAACTTAAGGGATACGCAGTATTTT
V: TRBV6-1
size: -
D: -
J: TRBJ2-3

CDR3: CASSPPRGRTYEQYF
DNA: TGTGCCAGCAGCCCCCCCCGAGGCCGAACCTACGAGCAGTACTTC
V: TRBV6-6
size: -
D: -
J: TRBJ2-7

CDR3: CASSLLRRDIQYF
DNA: TGTGCCAGCAGTTTGTTGAGAAGAGACATTCAGTACTTC
V: TRBV12-3/TRBV12-4
size: few
D: -
J: TRBJ2-4

CDR3: CASSSWGRSGTEAFF
DNA: TGTGCCAGCAGTTCATGGGGACGGTCGGGCACTGAAGCTTTCTTT
V: TRBV6-5
size: -
D: -
J: TRBJ1-1

CDR3: CAAGRSDSYEQYF
DNA: TGTGCCGCAGGGAGGAGCGACTCCTACGAGCAGTACTTC
V: TRBV6-5
size: few
D: -
J: TRBJ2-7

CDR3: CASRTDGSVNTQYF
DNA: TGTGCCAGCAGGACAGACGGGTCAGTAAATACGCAGTATTTT
V: TRBV6-2/TRBV6-3
size: many
D: -
J: TRBJ2-3

CDR3: CASSQVGGAETQYF
DNA: TGTGCCAGCAGCCAAGTCGGAGGGGCGGAGACCCAGTACTTC
V: TRBV3-1
size: many
D: -
J: TRBJ2-5

CDR3: CASSLAGTLNEQFF
DNA: TGTGCCAGCAGCCTAGCGGGGACCCTCAATGAGCAGTTCTTC
V: TRBV12-3/TRBV12-4
size: -
D: TRBD2
J: TRBJ2-1

CDR3: CASSDQPYEQYF
DNA: TGTGCCAGTAGTGACCAGCCCTACGAGCAGTACTTC
V: TRBV19
size: few
D: -
J: TRBJ2-7

CDR3: CASSPAGRATGELFF
DNA: TGCGCCAGCAGTCCGGCGGGGCGCGCCACCGGGGAGCTGTTTTTT
V: TRBV5-1
size: many
D: -
J: TRBJ2-2

CDR3: CASRADRTNTEAFF
DNA: TGTGCCAGCAGAGCAGACAGGACCAACACTGAAGCTTTCTTT
V: TRBV6-4
size: many
D: -
J: TRBJ1-1

CDR3: CASSELGQGLAQVFF
DNA: TGTGCCAGCAGTGAGCTAGGACAGGGGCTGGCCCAGGTTTTCTTT
V: TRBV6-4
size: many
D: TRBD1
J: TRBJ1-1

CDR3: CASSLLGGEQFF
DNA: TGTGCCAGCAGTTTATTAGGGGGAGAGCAGTTCTTC
V: TRBV27
size: -
D: -
J: TRBJ2-1

CDR3: CASSLRDRGQEHNEQFF
DNA: TGTGCCAGCAGCTTAAGGGACAGGGGGCAGGAACATAATGAGCAGTTCTTC
V: TRBV7-9
size: many
D: TRBD1
J: TRBJ2-1

CDR3: CAISVGQDTYEQYF
DNA: TGTGCCATCAGTGTAGGTCAGGATACCTACGAGCAGTACTTC
V: TRBV10-3
size: -
D: -
J: TRBJ2-7

CDR3: CASSLGGGNTEAFF
DNA: TGTGCCAGCAGCCTAGGGGGGGGGAACACTGAAGCTTTCTTT
V: TRBV6-5
size: -
D: -
J: TRBJ1-1

CDR3: CASSSWARGMDETQYF
DNA: TGTGCCAGCAGCTCCTGGGCCCGGGGGATGGACGAGACCCAGTACTTC
V: TRBV9
size: many
D: -
J: TRBJ2-5

CDR3: CASSFYPWTSGFNSGANVLTF
DNA: TGTGCCAGCAGCTTCTACCCTTGGACTAGCGGTTTCAACTCTGGGGCCAACGTCCTGACTTTC
V: TRBV13
size: -
D: TRBD2
J: TRBJ2-6

CDR3: CANSYGAGARNQPQHF
DNA: TGTGCCAACAGTTACGGGGCGGGGGCCCGAAATCAGCCCCAGCATTTT
V: TRBV6-6
size: few
D: -
J: TRBJ1-5

CDR3: CASRTGAGGELFF
DNA: TGTGCCAGCCGCACAGGGGCAGGCGGGGAGCTGTTTTTT
V: TRBV2
size: many
D: TRBD1
J: TRBJ2-2

CDR3: CASSLALRDRGTYGYTF
DNA: TGTGCCAGCAGCTTAGCCCTAAGGGACAGGGGGACATATGGCTACACCTTC
V: TRBV7-9
size: few
D: TRBD1
J: TRBJ1-2

CDR3: CASTAWAQYNEQFF
DNA: TGTGCCAGCACTGCTTGGGCACAGTACAATGAGCAGTTCTTC
V: TRBV2
size: many
D: -
J: TRBJ2-1

CDR3: CASSLQGSSDIQYF
DNA: TGTGCCAGCAGCCTGCAGGGCAGTAGTGACATTCAGTACTTC
V: TRBV11-1
size: few
D: -
J: TRBJ2-4

CDR3: CASSVDRGGRETQYF
DNA: TGTGCCAGCAGCGTCGACAGGGGAGGGAGAGAGACCCAGTACTTC
V: TRBV9
size: -
D: -
J: TRBJ2-5

CDR3: CASSAMRTGNQPQHF
DNA: TGTGCCAGCAGTGCAATGAGGACAGGCAATCAGCCCCAGCATTTT
V: TRBV28
size: -
D: -
J: TRBJ1-5

CDR3: CASSALGVDTGELFF
DNA: TGTGCCAGCAGCGCCCTGGGTGTAGACACCGGGGAGCTGTTTTTT
V: TRBV2
size: many
D: -
J: TRBJ2-2

CDR3: CASSYLTGAFF
DNA: TGTGCCAGCAGTTACTTAACGGGAGCTTTCTTT
V: TRBV6-2/TRBV6-3
size: -
D: -
J: TRBJ1-1

CDR3: CATRLAGGKLNEQFF
DNA: TGTGCCACCAGACTAGCGGGAGGAAAGCTCAATGAGCAGTTCTTC
V: TRBV6-2/TRBV6-3
size: few
D: TRBD2
J: TRBJ2-1

CDR3: CAAAPGTGISSGANVLTF
DNA: TGTGCCGCCGCACCAGGGACAGGGATTAGCTCTGGGGCCAACGTCCTGACTTTC
V: TRBV27
size: many
D: TRBD1
J: TRBJ2-6

CDR3: CSVTSGVTDTQYF
DNA: TGCAGCGTGACTAGCGGGGTCACAGATACGCAGTATTTT
V: TRBV29-1
size: many
D: TRBD2
J: TRBJ2-3

CDR3: CSASLAGSNQPQHF
DNA: TGCAGTGCTAGTCTCGCGGGGAGCAATCAGCCCCAGCATTTT
V: TRBV20-1
size: many
D: -
J: TRBJ1-5

CDR3: CASSEVLGEQFF
DNA: TGTGCCAGCAGCGAAGTTTTGGGTGAGCAGTTCTTC
V: TRBV3-1
size: many
D: -
J: TRBJ2-1

CDR3: CASRLNTEAFF
DNA: TGTGCCAGTAGACTAAACACTGAAGCTTTCTTT
V: TRBV19
size: many
D: -
J: TRBJ1-1

CDR3: CASSPLPGRATEAFF
DNA: TGTGCCAGCTCACCACTACCAGGGAGGGCCACTGAAGCTTTCTTT
V: TRBV18
size: many
D: -
J: TRBJ1-1

CDR3: CASRLKGAGELFF
DNA: TGTGCCAGCAGACTTAAGGGTGCCGGGGAGCTGTTTTTT
V: TRBV3-1
size: many
D: -
J: TRBJ2-2

CDR3: CASSVAGGRNEQFF
DNA: TGTGCCAGCAGTGTGGCGGGAGGTCGTAATGAGCAGTTCTTC
V: TRBV6-4
size: few
D: TRBD2
J: TRBJ2-1

CDR3: CASSFTPNYEQYF
DNA: TGTGCCAGCAGCTTTACCCCAAACTACGAGCAGTACTTC
V: TRBV7-6
size: -
D: -
J: TRBJ2-7

CDR3: CASSLGTGGATDTQYF
DNA: TGTGCCAGCAGTTTGGGTACAGGGGGAGCCACAGATACGCAGTATTTT
V: TRBV12-3/TRBV12-4
size: -
D: TRBD1
J: TRBJ2-3

CDR3: CASSLMVRGTQYF
DNA: TGTGCCAGCAGCTTGATGGTACGGGGGACCCAGTACTTC
V: TRBV5-6
size: many
D: -
J: TRBJ2-5

CDR3: CASTGPGVSEAFF
DNA: TGTGCCAGCACCGGACCAGGGGTCTCTGAAGCTTTCTTT
V: TRBV28
size: many
D: -
J: TRBJ1-1

CDR3: CARRDRSGYTGELFF
DNA: TGTGCCAGGAGAGACCGGAGCGGGTACACCGGGGAGCTGTTTTTT
V: TRBV27
size: few
D: -
J: TRBJ2-2

CDR3: CASSLGARPDTQYF
DNA: TGTGCCAGTAGTTTGGGGGCGCGACCAGATACGCAGTATTTT
V: TRBV19
size: -
D: -
J: TRBJ2-3

CDR3: CASSPTGAINYGYTF
DNA: TGTGCCAGCAGTCCGACAGGGGCGATTAACTATGGCTACACCTTC
V: TRBV3-1
size: few
D: TRBD1
J: TRBJ1-2

CDR3: CAITRQGGYGYTF
DNA: TGTGCCATCACGAGACAGGGAGGCTATGGCTACACCTTC
V: TRBV6-1
size: many
D: TRBD1
J: TRBJ1-2

CDR3: CSAGHTDNEQFF
DNA: TGCAGCGCCGGACATACGGACAATGAGCAGTTCTTC
V: TRBV29-1
size: many
D: -
J: TRBJ2-1

CDR3: CASSLAGRGYSYEQYF
DNA: TGTGCCAGCAGTTTAGCGGGGAGGGGGTACTCCTACGAGCAGTACTTC
V: TRBV27
size: many
D: -
J: TRBJ2-7

CDR3: CASSQDTYRVYQPQHF
DNA: TGTGCCAGCAGCCAAGATACTTACAGGGTCTATCAGCCCCAGCATTTT
V: TRBV3-1
size: many
D: -
J: TRBJ1-5